This paragraph covers one T cell receptor beta chain sequence. The antigen is not known. The sample comes from a study of breast tumors, draining lymph nodes, adjacent tissues. Study-wide results and caveats: Tumor TCR diversity was below lymph nodes but above nontumor tissue. Data only fit, rather than demonstrated, lymph node origin of most tumor T cells. Findings are consistent with lymph node origin and intratumoral expansion of most tumor T cells. Tumor and nontumor repertoires were significantly more similar in luminal-like than in basal-like breast cancer.

The lymph nodes were axillary draining lymph nodes from breast cancer patients. In TCRdb, the multiplex PCR reads were re-called with MiXCR into one record per CDR3 protein. Among about 80,000 distinct CDR3 sequences listed, roughly a fifth were seen once. The CDR3 has 15 residues. Germline-derived CDR1 and CDR2 are SGHRS and YFSETQ. The germline V and J ends were trimmed by 5 bases and 7 bases, with 21 bases remaining between them. This chain uses TRBV5-1 with TRBJ1-1; tentative D call: TRBD1 (6 bases). Source material: axillary lymph node tissue. The TCR sequence derives from a female donor with breast cancer. Some clones in this sample may be carry-over from other donors' samples. CDR3 in amino acids: CASRGSTAGANEAFF. The CDR3 DNA reads TGCGCCAGCAGGGGCTCTACGGCAGGGGCTAATGAAGCTTTCTTT.